The sequence of this TCR beta chain was determined in a study of T cells in Graves' hyperthyroidism and ophthalmopathy. Hyperthyroidism, newly diagnosed and lasting under 2 months, affected patients aged 18 to 65. This clonotype was seen repeatedly, ten times or more. Amplified regions were TCR beta CDR3 sequences from RNA transcripts. Using the HTBI primer set, a first-round RT-PCR was run on the TCR CDR3. TCRdb independently ran MiXCR on the multiplex PCR reads; one entry per CDR3 protein. The table has under 350,000 distinct CDR3 sequences, roughly 23% seen once; the top ten hold 50% to 65%. The TCR was taken from a woman aged 45-59 years with Graves' hyperthyroidism. Sequencing input: blood.

As DNA, the CDR3 is TGTGCCAGCACCGAACACGGGACAGGGCTTTTTGGAAACACCATATATTTT. This sequence encodes CASTEHGTGLFGNTIYF. This chain uses TRBV12-3 or TRBV12-4 with TRBJ1-3; 9 bases line up with TRBD1. Germline trimming cut 7 bases from V and 3 bases from J; bases unmatched to any gene: 13. The CDR3 sequence is 17 residues long.